A single sample gave rise to the 2 T cell receptor beta chains below, sequenced in a study of blood T cell repertoires in COVID-19. The assay was immunoSEQ multiplex PCR, and TCRdb's table has in-frame clones only and misses some. There are under 95,000 clones in the sample; about 89% occur only once, and approximately 4.1% lies in the top ten. The material sequenced was peripheral blood. These receptors all stem from a woman between 50 and 59 years old in a cohort sampled during active COVID-19.

V gene TRBV10-3 combines with J gene TRBJ1-1; perhaps TRBD1 as D (5 bases). CDR3 length equals 11 residues. The V gene's germline CDR1 is ENHRY and CDR2 SYGVKD. Trimming removed 8 bases from V and 11 bases from J, with 15 bases in between. CDR3 residues: CAIGDSGRAFF. CDR3 nucleotides: TGTGCCATCGGGGACTCCGGACGGGCTTTCTTT.

V usage is TRBV5-4 and J usage is TRBJ2-7; TRBD2 is a possible D gene (6 bases). Trimming pared 4 bases from V and 2 bases from J, leaving 10 bases between. CDR3 length: 13 amino acids. Germline CDR1 and CDR2: SGHNT and YYREEE (reference sequence). The CDR3 is CASSRDSAYEQYF. The CDR3 bases are TGTGCCAGCAGCCGGGACTCAGCCTACGAGCAGTACTTC.